This entry lists 2 T cell receptor beta chains sequenced from one sample in a study of blood T cell repertoires in COVID-19. The data were produced by immunoSEQ multiplex PCR, yet TCRdb's version contains in-frame clones alone and is incomplete. The sample lists roughly 140,000 clones, 85% occurring once. The specimen sequenced was peripheral blood. These receptor sequences come from a man aged 50 to 60 with acute or convalescent COVID-19.

This sequence joins TRBV4-2 and TRBJ2-3, with TRBD2 matching 7 bases. This CDR3 has 15 residues. The trim removed 4 bases at V and 1 base at J, leaving 5 bases unmatched. Looked up from germline, CDR1 is LGHNA and CDR2 is YNFKEQ. The CDR3 protein is CASSLAGLGTDTQYF. The CDR3 bases are TGTGCCAGCAGCCTAGCGGGCCTCGGCACAGATACGCAGTATTTT.

The rearrangement links TRBV12-5 to TRBJ1-4, with a possible D match to TRBD1 (6 bases). Trimming removed 4 bases from V and 4 bases from J, with 16 bases in between. This CDR3 contains 16 residues. Germline CDR1 is LGHNT and CDR2 is FRNRAP. CDR3 in amino acids: CASGSPTGSLNEKLFF. CDR3 sequence (DNA): TGTGCTAGTGGTTCCCCGACAGGTTCCCTTAATGAAAAACTGTTTTTT.